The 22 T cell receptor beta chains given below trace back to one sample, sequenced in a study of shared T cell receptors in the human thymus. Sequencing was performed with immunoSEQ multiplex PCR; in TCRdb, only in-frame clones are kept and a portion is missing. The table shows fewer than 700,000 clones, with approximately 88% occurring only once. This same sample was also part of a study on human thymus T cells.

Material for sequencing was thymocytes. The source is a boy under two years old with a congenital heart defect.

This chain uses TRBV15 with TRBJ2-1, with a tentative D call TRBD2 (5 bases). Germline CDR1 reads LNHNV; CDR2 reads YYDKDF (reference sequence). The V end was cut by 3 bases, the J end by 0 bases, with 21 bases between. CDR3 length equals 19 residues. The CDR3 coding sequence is TGTGCCACCAGCAGTTTCGAAGGGCGGCGGGCGCCCTCCTACAATGAGCAGTTCTTC. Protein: CATSSFEGRRAPSYNEQFF.

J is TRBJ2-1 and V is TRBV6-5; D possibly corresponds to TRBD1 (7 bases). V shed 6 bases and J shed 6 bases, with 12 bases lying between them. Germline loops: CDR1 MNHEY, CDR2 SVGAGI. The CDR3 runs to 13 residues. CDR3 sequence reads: CASSPRGANEQFF. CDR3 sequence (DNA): TGTGCCAGCAGCCCCAGGGGGGCCAATGAGCAGTTCTTC.

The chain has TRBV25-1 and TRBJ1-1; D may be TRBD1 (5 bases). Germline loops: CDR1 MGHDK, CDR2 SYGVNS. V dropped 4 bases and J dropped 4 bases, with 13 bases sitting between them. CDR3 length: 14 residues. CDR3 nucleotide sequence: TGTGCCAGCAGTGCCCCCGGGGGGGGCACTGAAGCTTTCTTT. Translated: CASSAPGGGTEAFF.

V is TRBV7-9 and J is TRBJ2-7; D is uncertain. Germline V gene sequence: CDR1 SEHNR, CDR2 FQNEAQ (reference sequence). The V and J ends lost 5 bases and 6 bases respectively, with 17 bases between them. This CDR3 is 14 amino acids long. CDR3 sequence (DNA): TGTGCCAGCAGCCCCGGGTGGGTCCCGGGCGAGCAGTACTTC. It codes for CASSPGWVPGEQYF.

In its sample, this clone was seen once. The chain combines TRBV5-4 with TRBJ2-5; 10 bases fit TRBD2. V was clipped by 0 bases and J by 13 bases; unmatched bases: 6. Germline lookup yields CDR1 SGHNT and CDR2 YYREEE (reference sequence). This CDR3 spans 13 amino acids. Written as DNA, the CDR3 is TGTGCCAGCAGCTTGGGGACTAGCGGAGGGGGGTACTTC. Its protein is CASSLGTSGGGYF.

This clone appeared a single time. CDR3 in amino acids: CASSLADQSYNEQFF. The CDR3 region has the DNA TGCGCCAGCAGCCTAGCGGACCAATCCTACAATGAGCAGTTCTTC. The chain links TRBV5-1 to TRBJ2-1, with TRBD2 identical over 7 bases. The germline V gene encodes CDR1 SGHRS and CDR2 YFSETQ. The V gene end was trimmed by 4 bases and the J gene end by 1 base; junction bases not matched to a gene: 5. The CDR3 is 15 amino acids.

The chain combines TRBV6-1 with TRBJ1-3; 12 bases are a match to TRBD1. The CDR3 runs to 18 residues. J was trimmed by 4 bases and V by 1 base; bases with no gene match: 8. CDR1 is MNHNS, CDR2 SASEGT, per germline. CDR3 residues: CASSEVPGQGASGNTIYF. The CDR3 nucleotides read TGTGCCAGCAGTGAAGTACCGGGACAGGGGGCGTCGGGAAACACCATATATTTT.

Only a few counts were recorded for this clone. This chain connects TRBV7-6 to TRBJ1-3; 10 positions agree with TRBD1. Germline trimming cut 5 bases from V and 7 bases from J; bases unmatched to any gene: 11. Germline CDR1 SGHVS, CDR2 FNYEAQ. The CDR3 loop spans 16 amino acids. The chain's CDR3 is CASSRRTGGKRNTIYF. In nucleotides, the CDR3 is TGTGCCAGCAGCCGCAGGACAGGGGGAAAAAGGAACACCATATATTTT.

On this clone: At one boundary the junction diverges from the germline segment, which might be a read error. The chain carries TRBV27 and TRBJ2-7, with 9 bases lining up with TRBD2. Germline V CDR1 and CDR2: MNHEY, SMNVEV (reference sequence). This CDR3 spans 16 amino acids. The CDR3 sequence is CASSPEIPGLAYEQYF. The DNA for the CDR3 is TGTGCCAGCAGCCCAGAGATACCGGGACTAGCCTACGAGCAGTATTTC.

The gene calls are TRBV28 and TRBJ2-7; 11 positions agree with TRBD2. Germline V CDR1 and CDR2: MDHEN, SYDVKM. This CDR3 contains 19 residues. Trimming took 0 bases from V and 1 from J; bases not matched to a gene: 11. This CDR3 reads CASSLWYLAGGAGSYEQYF. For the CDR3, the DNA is TGTGCCAGCAGTTTATGGTATCTAGCGGGAGGTGCTGGGTCCTACGAGCAGTACTTC.

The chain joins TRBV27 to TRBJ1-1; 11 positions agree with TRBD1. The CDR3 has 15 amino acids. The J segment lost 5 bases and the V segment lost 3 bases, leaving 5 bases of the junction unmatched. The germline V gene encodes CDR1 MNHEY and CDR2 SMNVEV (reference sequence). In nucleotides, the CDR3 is TGTGCCAGCAGTTTCGGACAGGGGGCGCCGACTGAAGCTTTCTTT. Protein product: CASSFGQGAPTEAFF.

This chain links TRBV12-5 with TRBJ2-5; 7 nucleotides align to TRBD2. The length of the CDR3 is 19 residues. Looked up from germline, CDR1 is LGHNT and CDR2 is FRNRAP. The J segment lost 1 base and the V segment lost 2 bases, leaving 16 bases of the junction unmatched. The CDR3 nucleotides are TGTGCTAGTGGTTTGTCTGGGCTAGCGGACCTTAAGGGCCAAGAGACCCAGTACTTC. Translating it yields CASGLSGLADLKGQETQYF.

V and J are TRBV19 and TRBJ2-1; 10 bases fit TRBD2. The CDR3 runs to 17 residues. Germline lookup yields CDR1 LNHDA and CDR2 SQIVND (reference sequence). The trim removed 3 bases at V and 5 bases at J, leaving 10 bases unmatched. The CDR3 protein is CASSIHRRTSGHNEQFF. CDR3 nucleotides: TGTGCCAGTAGTATCCATCGTAGGACTAGCGGCCACAATGAGCAGTTCTTC.

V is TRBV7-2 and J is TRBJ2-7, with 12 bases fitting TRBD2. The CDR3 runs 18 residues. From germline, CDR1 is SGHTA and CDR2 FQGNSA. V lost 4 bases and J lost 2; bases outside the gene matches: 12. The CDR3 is CASSSWTSGTNTPYEQYF. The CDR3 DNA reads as TGTGCCAGCAGCTCGTGGACTAGCGGGACGAATACCCCCTACGAGCAGTACTTC.

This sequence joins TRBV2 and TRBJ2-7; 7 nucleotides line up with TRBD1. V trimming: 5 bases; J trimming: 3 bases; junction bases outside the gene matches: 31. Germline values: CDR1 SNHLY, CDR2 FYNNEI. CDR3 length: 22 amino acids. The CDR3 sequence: CASSCRGGRGVVSWAGIYEQYF. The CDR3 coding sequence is TGTGCCAGCAGTTGCCGAGGGGGCAGAGGGGTGGTATCCTGGGCAGGGATCTACGAGCAGTACTTC.

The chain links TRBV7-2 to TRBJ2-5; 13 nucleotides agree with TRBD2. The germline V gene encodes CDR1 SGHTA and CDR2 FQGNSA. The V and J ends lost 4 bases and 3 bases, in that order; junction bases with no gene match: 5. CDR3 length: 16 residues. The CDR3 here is CASSSGTSGKKETQYF. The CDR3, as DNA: TGTGCCAGCAGCTCCGGGACTAGCGGGAAGAAAGAGACCCAGTACTTC.

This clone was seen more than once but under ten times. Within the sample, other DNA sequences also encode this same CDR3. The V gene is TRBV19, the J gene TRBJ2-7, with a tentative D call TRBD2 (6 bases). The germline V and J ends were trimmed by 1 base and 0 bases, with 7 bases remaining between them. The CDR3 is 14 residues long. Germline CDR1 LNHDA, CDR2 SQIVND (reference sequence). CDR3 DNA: TGTGCCAGTAGTATAGGTAGCGGCTCCTACGAGCAGTACTTC. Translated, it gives CASSIGSGSYEQYF.

The CDR3 loop reads CARYSAAGNTIYF. The CDR3 region has the DNA TGTGCCAGATACAGTGCAGCTGGAAACACCATATATTTT. The chain has TRBV9 and TRBJ1-3, with D hard to call. V was pared by 8 bases and J by 2 bases, with 11 bases between. The CDR3 consists of 13 residues. Germline CDR1 and CDR2: SGDLS and YYNGEE.

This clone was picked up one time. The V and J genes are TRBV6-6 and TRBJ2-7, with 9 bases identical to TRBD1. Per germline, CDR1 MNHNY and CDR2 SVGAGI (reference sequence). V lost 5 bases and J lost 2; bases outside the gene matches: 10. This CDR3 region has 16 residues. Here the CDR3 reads CASSMGTGKATYEQYF. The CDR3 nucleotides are TGTGCCAGCAGTATGGGGACAGGGAAAGCAACCTACGAGCAGTACTTC.

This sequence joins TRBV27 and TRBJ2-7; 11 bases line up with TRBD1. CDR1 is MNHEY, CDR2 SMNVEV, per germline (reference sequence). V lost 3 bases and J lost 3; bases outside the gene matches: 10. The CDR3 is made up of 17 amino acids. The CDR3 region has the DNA TGTGCCAGCAGTTTCCGGGACAGGGGGGCCCCATACTACGAGCAGTACTTC. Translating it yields CASSFRDRGAPYYEQYF.

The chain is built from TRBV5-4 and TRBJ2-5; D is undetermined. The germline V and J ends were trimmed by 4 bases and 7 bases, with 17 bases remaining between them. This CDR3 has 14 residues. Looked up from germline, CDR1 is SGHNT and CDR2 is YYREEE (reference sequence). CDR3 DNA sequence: TGTGCCAGCAGCACCGGTCCTGAAACGCGGACCCAGTACTTC. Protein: CASSTGPETRTQYF.

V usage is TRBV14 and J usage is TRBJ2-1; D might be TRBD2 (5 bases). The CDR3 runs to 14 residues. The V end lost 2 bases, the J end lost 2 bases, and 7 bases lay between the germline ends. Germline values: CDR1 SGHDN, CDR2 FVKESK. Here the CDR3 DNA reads TGTGCCAGCAGCCAACGGACTGCCTACAATGAGCAGTTCTTC. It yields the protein CASSQRTAYNEQFF.